This T cell receptor (beta chain) is from a study of blood T cell repertoires in COVID-19. Across the study: The United States, Italy and Spain were the sources of the acute and convalescent COVID-19 samples.

Germline V gene sequence: CDR1 GTSNPN, CDR2 SVGIG (reference sequence). The CDR3 contains 14 residues. The V end lost 6 bases, the J end lost 4 bases, and 16 bases lay between the germline ends. Donors were grouped by their self-reported clinical history. What the recovered Cohort 3 donors had was two negative PCRs, clearance, or symptom resolution. Study processing details: Nucleated cell counts were estimated from reference gene primer amplification. Clones were read by immunoSEQ multiplex PCR, and TCRdb kept only the in-frame ones, dropping some. That table gives V, J and clone size, and the DNA gave D and trimming. The sample holds around 280,000 clones, around nine tenths seen once.

This clonotype was obtained from a woman aged 40 to 50 who had recovered from COVID-19. Sequenced: PBMCs or T cells enriched from blood (not recorded which). The chain carries TRBV30 and TRBJ2-4, with D perhaps matching TRBD1 (6 bases). The CDR3 nucleotides are TGTGCCTGCTCGCAGACAGGCCTAAAAAACATTCAGTACTTC. This sequence encodes CACSQTGLKNIQYF.